This T cell receptor (beta chain) was captured by sequencing in a study of prognosis after radiotherapy for stage I lung cancer. About the study: April 2018 to January 2019 saw enrollment of stage I non-small cell lung cancer patients. The non-small cell lung cancer patients were all regarded as unsuitable for surgery on medical grounds. In total, some 13 men and several women took part as patients, aged 53 to 84 with a median of almost 75 years.

Judged by abundance, this clonotype is medium-sized. Germline assignment: CDR1 MDHEN and CDR2 SYDVKM. Deletions cut 5 bases from V and 4 bases from J, with 6 bases between. The CDR3 covers 13 residues. CDR3 of TCR beta was amplified from genomic DNA via a two-round multiplex PCR. Each TRBV and TRBJ gene had its own primer in the first PCR round. TCRdb recomputed calls from the multiplex PCR reads with MiXCR, one row per CDR3 protein. The sample has fewer than 15,000 distinct CDR3 sequences, 47% seen once. The rearrangement uses TRBV28 and TRBJ1-6; D not certain. This receptor was obtained from a donor aged 50 or older with non-small cell lung cancer. This specimen was PBMCs, taken before or after stereotactic body radiation therapy (not recorded which). The CDR3 DNA sequence: TGTGCCAGCAGTCCCCAATATAATTCACCCCTCCACTTT. This encodes CASSPQYNSPLHF. The full variable domain, in which reference TRBV28 and TRBJ1-6 provide the parts outside the CDR3, is DVKVTQSSRYLVKRTGEKVFLECVQDMDHENMFWYRQDPGLGLRLIYFSYDVKMKEKGDIPEGYSVSREKKERFSLILESASTNQTSMYLCASSPQYNSPLHFGNGTRLTVT.